Listed here is a single T cell receptor (beta chain). Germline V gives CDR1 WNHNN, CDR2 SYGVQD (reference sequence). V lost 4 bases to trimming and J lost 1 base, with 19 bases between them. The CDR3 loop spans 17 amino acids. This record comes from a study of blood T cell repertoires in COVID-19. Across the study: Sites in the United States, Italy and Spain provided acute and convalescent COVID-19 samples.

Sequencing used immunoSEQ multiplex PCR; TCRdb keeps in-frame clones, though not all of them. The sample lists some 140,000 clones; 91% were seen once. The J gene is TRBJ1-1, the V gene TRBV10-1, with D possibly matching TRBD1 (5 bases). The clonotype comes from a man aged 50-60 years with acute or convalescent COVID-19. Material: peripheral blood. The CDR3 reads CASSGSGYGRTNTEAFF. CDR3 DNA: TGCGCCAGCAGTGGTTCAGGGTATGGCAGGACGAACACTGAAGCTTTCTTT.